This entry lists 32 T cell receptor beta chains sequenced from one sample in a study of sequential checkpoint blockade in melanoma (dated by TCRdb to about 2019). The library was made by the immunoSEQ multiplex PCR assay. This immuneACCESS table, as held by TCRdb, lists in-frame sequences with V and J called but not all clones. Of the missing ones, under half trace to an unresolved V gene in checked studies; the others have no known cause. Here the sample has around 15,000 clones; 52% occur a single time. The ten largest clones represent 16% of the sample. The meaning of the sample's treatment or condition label: randomized to nivolumab then ipilimumab (arm A) or the reverse (arm B). The specimen was CD8+ T cells sorted from blood (inferred from file names), collected from a patient given nivolumab and ipilimumab in sequence. Every receptor here comes from a human donor with melanoma.

This clone was found once. The chain combines TRBV7-2 with TRBJ2-2, with D tentatively TRBD2 (6 bases). Germline V gene sequence: CDR1 SGHTA, CDR2 FQGNSA. Deletions cut 5 bases from V and 5 bases from J, with 15 bases between. This CDR3 comprises 15 residues. CDR3 sequence reads: CASSRLAGQTGELFF. The CDR3 coding sequence is TGTGCCAGCAGCCGTCTCGCGGGGCAGACCGGGGAGCTGTTTTTT.

This sequence joins TRBV2 and TRBJ2-5, with TRBD2 matching over 12 bases. The CDR3 sequence is 13 residues long. The V gene end was trimmed by 11 bases and the J gene end by 6 bases; junction bases not matched to a gene: 7. The germline V gene has CDR1 SNHLY and CDR2 FYNNEI. CDR3 coding DNA: TGTGCCTCTTGGACTAGCGGGACAAAGACCCAGTACTTC. Amino acids: CASWTSGTKTQYF. Full variable domain (outside the CDR3, taken from reference TRBV2 and TRBJ2-5): EPEVTQTPSHQVTQMGQEVILRCVPISNHLYFYWYRQILGQKVEFLVSFYNNEISEKSEIFDDQFSVERPDGSNFTLKIRSTKLEDSAMYFCASWTSGTKTQYFGPGTRLLVL.

This clone has more than one count but fewer than ten. The V call is TRBV9, the J call TRBJ2-5; TRBD2 matches 9 bases. The CDR3 has 16 residues. The junction had 12 bases not matched to a gene; V was cut back by 4 bases and J by 5 bases. Germline CDR1 reads SGDLS; CDR2 reads YYNGEE. The CDR3 DNA follows: TGTGCCAGCAGCACTAATTTGCGGGAGGGCCTTGAGACCCAGTACTTC. Protein sequence: CASSTNLREGLETQYF. Full variable domain (missing parts from reference TRBV9 and TRBJ2-5): DSGVTQTPKHLITATGQRVTLRCSPRSGDLSVYWYQQSLDQGLQFLIQYYNGEERAKGNILERFSAQQFPDLHSELNLSSLELGDSALYFCASSTNLREGLETQYFGPGTRLLVL.

This chain links TRBV25-1 with TRBJ1-1; perhaps TRBD1 as D (5 bases). Trimming took 6 bases from V and 5 from J, leaving 19 bases between them. This CDR3 has 15 residues. Germline assignment: CDR1 MGHDK and CDR2 SYGVNS. The CDR3 sequence is CASSAAQGGETEAFF. The CDR3 DNA sequence: TGTGCCAGCAGCGCTGCTCAGGGTGGTGAGACTGAAGCTTTCTTT.

V is TRBV5-1 and J is TRBJ2-7, with 8 positions matching TRBD1. The CDR3 runs 14 residues. V gave up 4 bases and J gave up 0 bases; unmatched junction bases: 3. Per the germline V gene, CDR1 is SGHRS and CDR2 is YFSETQ. DNA of the CDR3: TGCGCCAGCAGCGGCGGGACAGGCTCCTACGAGCAGTACTTC. It codes for CASSGGTGSYEQYF.

This clone has just a few counts. This chain connects TRBV2 to TRBJ1-5; D gene ambiguous. V was pared by 0 bases and J by 0 bases, with 9 bases between. Germline CDR1 reads SNHLY; CDR2 reads FYNNEI. The CDR3 is 16 amino acids. The CDR3 sequence is CASSEAPGYSNQPQHF. CDR3 coding DNA: TGTGCCAGCAGTGAAGCGCCAGGTTATAGCAATCAGCCCCAGCATTTT. Full variable domain (rest looked up from reference TRBV2 and TRBJ1-5): EPEVTQTPSHQVTQMGQEVILRCVPISNHLYFYWYRQILGQKVEFLVSFYNNEISEKSEIFDDQFSVERPDGSNFTLKIRSTKLEDSAMYFCASSEAPGYSNQPQHFGDGTRLSIL.

This clone has only a few counts. The chain joins TRBV7-9 to TRBJ1-1; D is undetermined. V dropped 4 bases and J dropped 0 bases, with 12 bases sitting between them. The CDR3 spans 15 residues. The germline gives CDR1 SEHNR, CDR2 FQNEAQ (reference sequence). CDR3 nucleotide sequence: TGTGCCAGCAGCTCCCGAATCCAGATGAACACTGAAGCTTTCTTT. Protein product: CASSSRIQMNTEAFF.

The chain recombines TRBV15 with TRBJ2-2, with a tentative D call TRBD1 (5 bases). Trimming left V 8 bases short and J 4 bases short, with 11 bases between. CDR3 length: 13 amino acids. Germline CDR1 and CDR2: LNHNV and YYDKDF (reference sequence). CDR3 nucleotides: TGTGCCACCGAAGACAGTGTCACCGGGGAGCTGTTTTTT. It codes for CATEDSVTGELFF.

V gene TRBV6-1 combines with J gene TRBJ1-2; 7 nucleotides line up with TRBD1. CDR1 is MNHNS and CDR2 is SASEGT in the germline V gene. The CDR3 has 12 amino acids. Losses at the gene ends were 5 bases for V and 8 bases for J; bases not matched to a gene: 5. CDR3 amino acids: CASSNPGQGYTF. DNA of the CDR3: TGTGCCAGCAGTAATCCGGGACAGGGCTACACCTTC.

The table lists this clone with a few counts. This chain connects TRBV11-3 to TRBJ2-1, with unresolved D. Trimming took off 6 bases at V and 0 bases at J, with 12 bases between the two ends. Germline assignment: CDR1 SGHNT and CDR2 YENEEA. This CDR3 has 15 residues. The CDR3 nucleotides are TGTGCCAGCAGTGAGAGAGAAAGCTCCTACAATGAGCAGTTCTTC. It specifies CASSERESSYNEQFF.

The CDR3 DNA is TGTGCCACCAGCAGAGATCTTTCCCGGGAGCTGTTTTTT. Amino acids: CATSRDLSRELFF. This chain uses TRBV15 with TRBJ2-2, with D unresolved. V gave up 0 bases and J gave up 9 bases, with 8 bases separating them. CDR1 and CDR2 (germline): LNHNV, YYDKDF (reference sequence). The CDR3 sequence is 13 residues long.

J is TRBJ2-3 and V is TRBV19, with 14 bases lining up with TRBD2. J was trimmed by 0 bases and V by 8 bases; bases with no gene match: 4. Germline CDR1 is LNHDA and CDR2 is SQIVND (reference sequence). The CDR3 covers 16 residues. The CDR3 reads CASRGLAGVSTDTQYF. The CDR3 DNA follows: TGTGCCAGTCGGGGACTAGCGGGAGTGAGCACAGATACGCAGTATTTT.

The chain carries TRBV4-1 and TRBJ1-5, with D possibly TRBD1 on 6 matching bases. Germline loops: CDR1 MGHRA, CDR2 YSYEKL. This CDR3 has 15 amino acids. Trimming stripped 0 bases from V and 7 bases from J, with 13 bases between. The CDR3 coding sequence is TGCGCCAGCAGCCAAGATGCAGGGGTTGTCCAGCCCCAGCATTTT. Translated, it gives CASSQDAGVVQPQHF.

The chain couples TRBV9 to TRBJ2-3; D is undetermined. Trimming took off 6 bases at V and 5 bases at J, with 10 bases between the two ends. Germline loops: CDR1 SGDLS, CDR2 YYNGEE. The CDR3 has 12 amino acids. CDR3: CASTQSEDTQYF. CDR3 bases: TGTGCCAGCACCCAGAGCGAAGATACGCAGTATTTT.

The chain combines TRBV2 with TRBJ2-7, with D maybe TRBD1 (5 bases). Germline CDR1 SNHLY, CDR2 FYNNEI. The CDR3 has 13 amino acids. V was pared by 3 bases and J by 6 bases, with 12 bases between. This CDR3 reads CASSEMGLPEQYF. CDR3 coding DNA: TGTGCCAGCAGTGAGATGGGGCTTCCCGAGCAGTACTTC.

The table lists this clone with a few counts. The chain combines TRBV6-1 with TRBJ1-4; 7 bases map to TRBD1. The CDR3 consists of 15 residues. Germline CDR1 is MNHNS and CDR2 is SASEGT. V lost 6 bases and J lost 8; bases outside the gene matches: 12. In DNA form, the CDR3 reads TGTGCCAGCAGCCCCGGGACAGCTTCTGAGGAAAAACTGTTTTTT. Translation: CASSPGTASEEKLFF.

The table lists this clone with a few counts. The chain combines TRBV6-1 with TRBJ2-1; 7 bases are a match to TRBD1. The CDR3 totals 12 residues. The V segment lost 8 bases and the J segment 8 bases; nucleotides outside the gene matches: 6. Germline-derived CDR1 and CDR2 are MNHNS and SASEGT. In nucleotides, the CDR3 is TGTGCCAGCGGATACAGGGGCGATGAGCAGTTCTTC. This sequence encodes CASGYRGDEQFF.

V and J are TRBV2 and TRBJ2-7; 7 nucleotides line up with TRBD1. This CDR3 is built from 13 residues. Unmatched junction bases numbered 4, after V lost 6 bases and J lost 2 bases. The V gene's germline CDR1 is SNHLY and CDR2 FYNNEI. In nucleotides, the CDR3 is TGTGCCAGCAGACCGGGACAGACCTACGAGCAGTACTTC. This encodes CASRPGQTYEQYF.

This chain uses TRBV27 with TRBJ2-2, with D uncertain. Germline V lookup: CDR1 MNHEY, CDR2 SMNVEV (reference sequence). Trimming stripped 5 bases from V and 4 bases from J, with 2 bases between. The CDR3 loop spans 11 amino acids. The DNA of the CDR3 is TGTGCCAGCAGTCTCACCGGGGAGCTGTTTTTT. Protein sequence: CASSLTGELFF.

This clone was observed a few times. The chain joins TRBV11-2 to TRBJ1-1; unclear D gene. Germline assignment: CDR1 SGHAT and CDR2 FQNNGV. Trimming shortened V by 3 bases and J by 4 bases, and 12 bases separated the two germline ends. The CDR3 totals 14 residues. The CDR3 region has the DNA TGTGCCAGCAGCTTGGCCCCGCCTGGCACTGAAGCTTTCTTT. It yields the protein CASSLAPPGTEAFF.

The chain recombines TRBV11-2 with TRBJ1-5; the D is unclear. Trimming left V 1 base short and J 0 bases short, with 7 bases between. The germline CDR1 and CDR2 sequences are SGHAT and FQNNGV. CDR3 length: 15 amino acids. The CDR3 protein is CASSLVGGSNQPQHF. The DNA for the CDR3 is TGTGCCAGCAGCTTAGTTGGAGGTAGCAATCAGCCCCAGCATTTT.

The J gene is TRBJ2-1, the V gene TRBV6-5, with 7 positions matching TRBD2. V trimming: 2 bases; J trimming: 10 bases; junction bases outside the gene matches: 14. CDR1 is MNHEY and CDR2 is SVGAGI in the germline V gene. CDR3 length equals 16 residues. The CDR3 bases are TGTGCCAGCAGTTACGGGTTTCCGGGAGGCGGCTTCGAGCAGTTCTTC. It translates to CASSYGFPGGGFEQFF.

In this sample, this clone turned up a few times. The V call is TRBV9, the J call TRBJ1-1, with a tentative D call TRBD1 (6 bases). The ends were cut back, 0 bases at V and 4 bases at J, with 13 bases in the middle. Germline CDR1 and CDR2: SGDLS and YYNGEE. The CDR3 extends over 15 amino acids. The CDR3 region is CASSVVGVGGTEAFF. In DNA form, the CDR3 reads TGTGCCAGCAGCGTAGTCGGGGTAGGGGGCACTGAAGCTTTCTTT.

In this sample, this clone is medium-sized. The V call is TRBV10-3, the J call TRBJ1-2; 9 nucleotides agree with TRBD1. V gave up 1 base and J gave up 0 bases; unmatched junction bases: 3. There are 16 residues in the CDR3. Per germline, CDR1 ENHRY and CDR2 SYGVKD. The DNA for the CDR3 is TGTGCCATCAGTGAGTTACAGGGGGCGACTAACTATGGCTACACCTTC. Protein sequence: CAISELQGATNYGYTF.

The chain couples TRBV13 to TRBJ1-1; 7 nucleotides match TRBD1. Losses at the gene ends were 3 bases for V and 4 bases for J; bases not matched to a gene: 8. Germline CDR1 reads PRHDT; CDR2 reads FYEKMQ (reference sequence). The CDR3 sequence is 15 residues long. The CDR3 spells CASSFGTGETTEAFF. The CDR3 bases are TGTGCCAGCAGCTTTGGCACAGGGGAGACCACTGAAGCTTTCTTT.

The chain links TRBV27 to TRBJ2-7, with a tentative D call TRBD2 (5 bases). Germline V gene sequence: CDR1 MNHEY, CDR2 SMNVEV (reference sequence). The CDR3 length is 14 residues. The V end was cut by 2 bases, the J end by 4 bases, with 12 bases between. For the CDR3, the DNA is TGTGCCAGCAGTTTAGCGGCCCGAGGGTACGAGCAGTACTTC. Translated, it gives CASSLAARGYEQYF.

The chain carries TRBV5-6 and TRBJ1-2; TRBD1 matches 7 bases. The V gene's germline CDR1 is SGHDT and CDR2 YYEEEE. This CDR3 contains 14 residues. V lost 4 bases, J lost 0 bases, and 3 bases stayed unmatched. This chain's CDR3 is CASSTGTANYGYTF. The CDR3 DNA reads TGTGCCAGCAGCACAGGGACAGCTAACTATGGCTACACCTTC.

The chain has TRBV27 and TRBJ2-1; D is possibly TRBD2 (5 bases). The CDR3 loop spans 16 amino acids. The germline V gene encodes CDR1 MNHEY and CDR2 SMNVEV (reference sequence). Trimming took 2 bases from V and 10 from J, leaving 21 bases between them. The CDR3 DNA reads TGTGCCAGCAGTTTAAATCCGGGGATATCCCCCAGAGAGCAGTTCTTC. It codes for CASSLNPGISPREQFF.

The rearrangement uses TRBV4-1 and TRBJ2-1; perhaps TRBD2 as D (5 bases). The CDR3 sequence is 13 residues long. CDR1 MGHRA and CDR2 YSYEKL come from the germline V gene. V was shortened by 0 bases and J by 9 bases, with 9 bases between the two germline ends. CDR3 sequence (DNA): TGCGCCAGCAGCCAAGACCTTCGGGGTGAGCAGTTCTTC. This translates into CASSQDLRGEQFF.

The rearrangement uses TRBV11-2 and TRBJ2-7, with TRBD1 identical over 7 bases. This CDR3 is 15 amino acids long. V gave up 5 bases and J gave up 4 bases; unmatched junction bases: 11. Germline V gene sequence: CDR1 SGHAT, CDR2 FQNNGV. CDR3 nucleotide sequence: TGTGCCAGCAGCCTCTACTCCGGGACAGCTTACGAGCAGTACTTC. This gives the protein CASSLYSGTAYEQYF. The full variable domain, completed using reference TRBV11-2 and TRBJ2-7, is EAGVAQSPRYKIIEKRQSVAFWCNPISGHATLYWYQQILGQGPKLLIQFQNNGVVDDSQLPKDRFSAERLKGVDSTLKIQPAKLEDSAVYLCASSLYSGTAYEQYFGPGTRLTVT.

The rearrangement joins TRBV7-3 to TRBJ2-3, with TRBD1 matching over 7 bases. CDR3 length equals 17 residues. J lost 4 bases, V lost 2 bases, and 12 bases had no gene match. The germline CDR1 and CDR2 sequences are SGHTA and FQGTGA. The CDR3, as DNA: TGTGCCAGCAGCTTAGGCCCTCTTACAGGGGTGGCAGATACGCAGTATTTT. This gives the protein CASSLGPLTGVADTQYF.

The chain joins TRBV6-5 to TRBJ2-1; possible D gene TRBD2, 6 bases. This CDR3 region has 15 residues. Germline V gives CDR1 MNHEY, CDR2 SVGAGI. Trimming took 2 bases from V and 0 from J, leaving 8 bases between them. The CDR3 DNA sequence: TGTGCCAGCAGTTACGCCGGGAGCTCCTACAATGAGCAGTTCTTC. Its protein product is CASSYAGSSYNEQFF.